The clone carrying this TCR beta chain has a handful of counts. Its antigen is unidentified. The source of the sample is a study of T cell repertoires in cytomegalovirus infection. Study as a whole: Based on public TCR beta signatures, there were indications of CMV infection and of a matching HLA type. Regarding the study as a whole: Across the ex vivo response, the dominant clonotypes were HLA-C-restricted CMV-specific TCR beta clonotypes. Summed public TCR beta family frequency identified CMV carriers bearing the relevant HLA.

TCRdb reanalysed the reads using MiXCR and keeps one entry per CDR3 protein. The table records some 700,000 distinct CDR3 sequences, about a third of them present only once. V was clipped by 0 bases and J by 4 bases, with 25 bases between them. The CDR3 is made up of 20 amino acids. Germline V gives CDR1 MGHRA, CDR2 YSYEKL. This chain links TRBV4-1 with TRBJ1-5; D is unclear. The receptor was derived from a human donor in good health (CMV status not recorded). Some clones in this sample may be carry-over from other donors' samples. Sequenced material: PBMCs. Written as DNA, the CDR3 is TGCGCCAGCAGCCAAGAAGTGGCCGGAACGTCAACCCGGGGAAATCAGCCCCAGCATTTT. The encoded protein is CASSQEVAGTSTRGNQPQHF.